The 30 T cell receptor beta chains given below trace back to one sample, sequenced in a study of T cell repertoires in cytomegalovirus infection. From the reads, TCRdb called clonotypes with MiXCR, one entry per CDR3 protein. The repertoire holds some 440,000 distinct CDR3 sequences, with approximately 31% as singletons. The sequenced sample consisted of PBMCs. The origin of the receptors is a human donor in good health (CMV status not recorded). Some clones in this sample may be carry-over from other donors' samples.

The J gene is TRBJ1-2, the V gene TRBV19, with D possibly TRBD1 on 6 matching bases. The V and J ends lost 3 bases and 0 bases respectively, with 11 bases between them. Germline CDR1 and CDR2: LNHDA and SQIVND (reference sequence). The CDR3 contains 15 residues. The CDR3 nucleotides are TGTGCCAGTAGTATCCCGACAGGAGCTAACTATGGCTACACCTTC. Encoded protein: CASSIPTGANYGYTF.

This clonotype has only a few counts. The chain has TRBV5-1 and TRBJ1-2; D gene uncertain. The CDR3 is 13 amino acids. The V and J ends lost 4 bases and 5 bases respectively, with 12 bases between them. Germline V gene lookup returns CDR1 SGHRS and CDR2 YFSETQ. CDR3 sequence reads: CASSREDGYGYTF. In DNA, the CDR3 is TGCGCCAGCAGCAGGGAGGACGGATATGGCTACACCTTC.

This clonotype was recorded at least ten times. V is TRBV28 and J is TRBJ2-7; D could derive from TRBD1 or TRBD2 (6 bases each). V was shortened by 7 bases and J by 6 bases, with 13 bases between the two germline ends. Germline V lookup: CDR1 MDHEN, CDR2 SYDVKM. The CDR3 loop spans 12 amino acids. In nucleotides, the CDR3 is TGTGCCAGCATCGACGGGGGCCGCGAGCAGTACTTC. Translating gives CASIDGGREQYF.

V is TRBV18 and J is TRBJ2-6; D remains unclear. From germline, CDR1 is KGHSH and CDR2 LQKENI. This CDR3 has 17 residues. The ends were cut back, 3 bases at V and 2 bases at J, with 14 bases in the middle. CDR3 residues: CASSPYLIGAGANVLTF. The CDR3 coding sequence is TGTGCCAGCTCACCTTACCTGATCGGAGCTGGGGCCAACGTCCTGACTTTC.

The chain links TRBV2 to TRBJ2-2; D unresolved. This CDR3 has 11 residues. Germline V gives CDR1 SNHLY, CDR2 FYNNEI. CDR3 protein: CATYRVGELFF. The DNA of the CDR3 is TGTGCGACCTACCGGGTCGGGGAGCTGTTTTTT.

This clonotype was detected only a few times. The V and J genes are TRBV28 and TRBJ1-5; no clear D gene. The CDR3 extends over 16 amino acids. V lost 4 bases and J 1 base, leaving 14 bases between the germline ends. In germline, CDR1 is MDHEN, CDR2 SYDVKM. As DNA, the CDR3 is TGTGCCAGCAGTTGGGTCAGCGACTCCAGCAATCAGCCCCAGCATTTT. Protein: CASSWVSDSSNQPQHF.

This sequence joins TRBV18 and TRBJ1-2; D not resolved. The V end was cut by 8 bases, the J end by 8 bases, with 18 bases between. The germline V gene has CDR1 KGHSH and CDR2 LQKENI. CDR3 length: 13 amino acids. This CDR3 is CASTAQHLYGYTF. The DNA for the CDR3 is TGTGCCAGCACGGCTCAGCATCTATACGGCTACACCTTC.

This clonotype was picked up a small number of times. This rearrangement joins TRBV4-1 to TRBJ1-5; D call uncertain. Germline assignment: CDR1 MGHRA and CDR2 YSYEKL. With 0 bases removed from V and 4 bases from J, the gap between germline ends came to 10 bases. The CDR3 extends over 15 amino acids. Written as DNA, the CDR3 is TGCGCCAGCAGCCAAGAAACGAGGGAAAATCAGCCCCAGCATTTT. Its protein product is CASSQETRENQPQHF.

Here the CDR3 DNA reads TGTGCCAGCAGCCCCAAGTTAGCGGGTTTGGGGTCTGGGGCCAACGTCCTGACTTTC. It encodes CASSPKLAGLGSGANVLTF. The chain joins TRBV11-2 to TRBJ2-6; 7 positions match TRBD2. V was clipped by 5 bases and J by 1 base; unmatched bases: 14. CDR3 size: 19 residues. CDR1 SGHAT and CDR2 FQNNGV come from the germline V gene.

This chain connects TRBV6-1 to TRBJ1-5, with a weak D call TRBD1 (5 bases). CDR3 length: 14 amino acids. The V and J ends lost 2 bases and 3 bases respectively, with 8 bases between them. Germline values: CDR1 MNHNS, CDR2 SASEGT. The CDR3 nucleotides read TGTGCCAGCAGTGAAAGGGACCTCAATCAGCCCCAGCATTTT. The encoded protein is CASSERDLNQPQHF.

In its sample, this clonotype was seen once. One end of the junction varies from germline; a read error may be responsible. The V call is TRBV7-2, the J call TRBJ1-3; a weak D match, TRBD1 (6 bases). Germline CDR1 reads SGHTA; CDR2 reads FQGNSA. The CDR3 has 14 residues. CDR3: CAISLDRNVNTIYF. The CDR3 nucleotides are TGTGCCATCAGCTTAGACAGGAACGTAAACACCATATATTTT.

Of note for this clonotype: This CDR3 is missing its conserved last phenylalanine or tryptophan, likely due to a read error. The CDR3 DNA sequence: TGTGCCAGCAGTGAAAATCACACGCCCACAGATACGCAGTATTGT. Translating it yields CASSENHTPTDTQYC. V usage is TRBV6-1 and J usage is TRBJ2-3; no clear D. The CDR3 runs 15 residues. Per germline, CDR1 MNHNS and CDR2 SASEGT. The V end was cut by 2 bases, the J end by 2 bases, with 11 bases between.

This clonotype has ten or more counts. The chain combines TRBV7-2 with TRBJ2-3; 12 bases match TRBD1. Germline lookup yields CDR1 SGHTA and CDR2 FQGNSA. After removal of 3 bases from V and 4 bases from J, the junction contained 23 bases not matched to a gene. CDR3 length equals 22 residues. Here the CDR3 reads CASSLPSFSKPGQGAGADTQYF. The CDR3 nucleotides read TGTGCCAGCAGCTTGCCCTCATTTTCTAAACCGGGACAGGGGGCAGGCGCAGATACGCAGTATTTT. The full variable domain, completed using reference TRBV7-2 and TRBJ2-3, is GAGVSQSPSNKVTEKGKDVELRCDPISGHTALYWYRQSLGQGLEFLIYFQGNSAPDKSGLPSDRFSAERTGGSVSTLTIQRTQQEDSAVYLCASSLPSFSKPGQGAGADTQYFGPGTRLTVL.

Notes on this clonotype: A single base separates this from a much larger clone, so it may be a read error. The CDR3 region has the DNA TGTGCCAGCAGCTTACTAACAGGGGTACCCGAGCAGTACTTC. Amino acids: CASSLLTGVPEQYF. The chain joins TRBV7-6 to TRBJ2-7; 7 bases line up with TRBD1. The CDR3 is 14 amino acids. CDR1 and CDR2 (germline): SGHVS, FNYEAQ. After removal of 2 bases from V and 6 bases from J, the junction contained 7 bases not matched to a gene.

This clonotype was seen a few times. This chain joins TRBV14 and TRBJ2-1; no reliable D call. The germline CDR1 and CDR2 sequences are SGHDN and FVKESK. The length of the CDR3 is 16 residues. V was trimmed by 4 bases and J by 0 bases, leaving 13 bases between them. CDR3 DNA: TGTGCCAGCAGCCCTATTCTCCTATCCTCCTACAATGAGCAGTTCTTC. Amino acid sequence: CASSPILLSSYNEQFF.

The genes are TRBV7-4 and TRBJ2-7, with 9 bases lining up with TRBD2. Unmatched junction bases numbered 14, after V lost 2 bases and J lost 3 bases. The germline CDR1 and CDR2 sequences are SGHVT and SQSDAQ. This CDR3 region has 18 residues. CDR3 nucleotide sequence: TGTGCCAGCAGCTTACTAGCGGGGCCTAACCGGGATTACTACGAGCAGTACTTC. Its protein product is CASSLLAGPNRDYYEQYF.

The rearrangement uses TRBV2 and TRBJ1-2; 8 bases are a match to TRBD1. Germline CDR1 reads SNHLY; CDR2 reads FYNNEI. The trim removed 6 bases at V and 4 bases at J, leaving 4 bases unmatched. This CDR3 has 13 amino acids. The CDR3 here is CASRTGVSYGYTF. Here the CDR3 DNA reads TGTGCCAGCAGGACAGGGGTTAGCTATGGCTACACCTTC.

Ten or more counts support this clonotype. The chain employs TRBV7-2 and TRBJ2-1; the D is unclear. The germline CDR1 and CDR2 sequences are SGHTA and FQGNSA. Trimming removed 3 bases at V and 5 bases at J, with 8 bases between. This CDR3 spans 13 amino acids. The chain's CDR3 is CASSFRLDNEQFF. CDR3 in DNA: TGTGCCAGCAGCTTTCGGCTTGACAATGAGCAGTTCTTC.

This clonotype has only a few counts. The chain uses TRBV29-1 and TRBJ2-7; D tentatively reads TRBD1 or TRBD2 (6 bases each). V shed 5 bases and J shed 2 bases, with 13 bases lying between them. This CDR3 spans 13 amino acids. Germline values: CDR1 SQVTM, CDR2 ANQGSEA. The CDR3 DNA follows: TGCAGCGTTACCGGCGGGGACACCTACGAGCAGTACTTC. This gives the protein CSVTGGDTYEQYF.

The sample holds many counts of this clonotype. V is TRBV28 and J is TRBJ1-2; D unclear. Germline V gene sequence: CDR1 MDHEN, CDR2 SYDVKM. With 2 bases removed from V and 2 bases from J, the gap between germline ends came to 12 bases. This CDR3 spans 15 amino acids. The chain's CDR3 is CASSLGRHPNYGYTF. The CDR3 region has the DNA TGTGCCAGCAGTTTAGGGCGACACCCGAACTATGGCTACACCTTC.

This clonotype came up many times. This chain joins TRBV6-2 or TRBV6-3 and TRBJ1-4, with 8 bases that match TRBD1. Germline CDR1 and CDR2: MNHEY and SVGEGT. Trimming cost V 5 bases and J 8 bases; bases outside gene matches: 7. The CDR3 totals 14 residues. DNA of the CDR3: TGTGCCAGCAGTAAACAGGGGGTGGTCGAAAAACTGTTTTTT. Translation: CASSKQGVVEKLFF.

This clonotype was recorded many times. This chain uses TRBV7-8 with TRBJ1-2; 7 bases agree with TRBD1. CDR1 and CDR2 from the germline V gene are SGHVS and FQNEAQ. The length of the CDR3 is 14 residues. Trimming at V came to 5 bases and at J to 5 bases, leaving 8 bases not matched to a gene. The CDR3 is CASSREGAGYGYTF. The CDR3 nucleotides are TGTGCCAGCAGCCGCGAGGGGGCTGGTTATGGCTACACCTTC. Together with reference TRBV7-8 and TRBJ1-2, the CDR3 gives the full variable domain: GAGVSQSPRYKVAKRGQDVALRCDPISGHVSLFWYQQALGQGPEFLTYFQNEAQLDKSGLPSDRFFAERPEGSVSTLKIQRTQQEDSAVYLCASSREGAGYGYTFGSGTRLTVV.

The chain recombines TRBV10-3 with TRBJ2-2; D call uncertain. The V and J ends lost 9 bases and 2 bases respectively, with 4 bases between them. This CDR3 contains 11 residues. Germline CDR1 reads ENHRY; CDR2 reads SYGVKD. CDR3 sequence: CAIANTGELFF. CDR3 DNA sequence: TGTGCCATTGCAAACACCGGGGAGCTGTTTTTT.

The J gene is TRBJ1-1, the V gene TRBV12-3 or TRBV12-4; D remains unclear. This CDR3 has 16 amino acids. Trimming stripped 1 base from V and 3 bases from J, with 15 bases between. This CDR3 reads CASSLGLGSGDTEAFF. DNA for the CDR3: TGTGCCAGCAGTTTAGGTCTTGGGTCAGGAGACACTGAAGCTTTCTTT.

This clonotype occurred many times. Here the CDR3 reads CASSTVPSYEQYF. Here the CDR3 DNA reads TGTGCCAGCAGTACGGTGCCGTCCTACGAGCAGTACTTC. The chain has TRBV12-3 or TRBV12-4 and TRBJ2-7; D remains unclear. The CDR3 has 13 amino acids. V was pared by 5 bases and J by 1 base, with 9 bases between.

This clonotype was observed a handful of times. This chain links TRBV7-9 with TRBJ1-6, with 10 bases that match TRBD1. The trim removed 5 bases at V and 9 bases at J, leaving 13 bases unmatched. The germline V gene has CDR1 SEHNR and CDR2 FQNEAQ (reference sequence). This CDR3 is 17 amino acids long. In DNA, the CDR3 is TGTGCCAGCAGCCTCACGACAGGGGGCGGGGGCGGTTCACCCCTCCACTTT. This gives the protein CASSLTTGGGGGSPLHF.

This clonotype was counted ten times or more. This chain connects TRBV28 to TRBJ2-2, with 16 nucleotides matching TRBD2. The J segment lost 0 bases and the V segment lost 5 bases, leaving 6 bases of the junction unmatched. This CDR3 contains 19 residues. CDR1 MDHEN and CDR2 SYDVKM come from the germline V gene. CDR3: CASSPPGLAGGPNTGELFF. As DNA, the CDR3 is TGTGCCAGCAGTCCCCCGGGACTAGCGGGGGGGCCGAACACCGGGGAGCTGTTTTTT.

J is TRBJ2-5 and V is TRBV12-3 or TRBV12-4, with D perhaps matching TRBD2 (6 bases). V was trimmed by 6 bases and J by 4 bases, leaving 24 bases between them. The CDR3 totals 17 residues. DNA of the CDR3: TGTGCCAGCAGCAACTCGCGCGAGCGGGTGAGCGGAGAGACCCAGTACTTC. This encodes CASSNSRERVSGETQYF.

The V gene is TRBV6-4, the J gene TRBJ2-3; 9 bases align to TRBD1. Trimming at V came to 4 bases and at J to 4 bases, leaving 6 bases not matched to a gene. Germline V gene data show CDR1 as MRHNA and CDR2 as SNTAGT. The CDR3 spans 15 residues. As DNA, the CDR3 is TGTGCCAGCAGTGCCGCGGGACAGGGCGCAGATACGCAGTATTTT. Translation gives CASSAAGQGADTQYF.

This clonotype has more than one count but fewer than ten. The rearrangement joins TRBV4-1 to TRBJ1-3, with a possible D match to TRBD1 (6 bases). The CDR3 sequence is 15 residues long. The germline V and J ends were trimmed by 1 base and 5 bases, with 12 bases remaining between them. The germline CDR1 and CDR2 sequences are MGHRA and YSYEKL. In DNA, the CDR3 is TGCGCCAGCAGCCAAGCCGAGGGGGTTAGAAACACCATATATTTT. Translation: CASSQAEGVRNTIYF.